This T cell receptor beta chain is from a study of OX40 agonist ivuxolimab in advanced cancers. Concerning the study at large: Ivuxolimab, which targeted the costimulatory receptor OX40 (CD134), was an agonistic, fully human IgG2 monoclonal antibody. Of the roughly 52 dose-escalation patients, hepatocellular carcinoma was present in around 20, melanoma in some 15, renal cell carcinoma in 9 and head and neck cancer in 9. Patients were allowed to have had prior anti-PD-1, anti-PD-L1 or anti-CTLA-4 therapy, and roughly two fifths of the dose-escalation patients had been treated with checkpoint inhibitors. A male proportion of 82.7% and a mean age of approximately 60 years, ranging from 23 to 79, were recorded for the dose-escalation cohort. Partial responses were achieved by three dose-escalation patients, of whom one had hepatocellular carcinoma and two had cutaneous melanoma. Intravenous ivuxolimab was administered to patients every 2 weeks at six dose levels: 0.01, 0.1, 0.3, 1.5, 3 and 10 mg/kg. The paper describes the monotherapy dose-escalation part (N ≈ 49 patients) of the phase I trial of ivuxolimab. Peripheral TCRbeta sequencing aimed to test whether ivuxolimab altered TCR sequence diversity and caused clonal T-cell expansion. What the study reported, not specific to this receptor: Low levels of normalized T-cell clonal expansion were also seen in some patients who did not respond. At doses of 0.1 to 3.0 mg/kg, clonal expansion of both CD4+ and CD8+ T cells in blood was seen between baseline and week 6. After ivuxolimab, more expanded clones were found on average in CD8+ T cells than in CD4+ T cells. Which antigens the clonally expanded peripheral T cells were specific for was not determined. In the 0.1-3.0 mg/kg groups, partial responders were among the patients with the lowest normalized peripheral clonal expansion, particularly in CD8+ T cells.

The trial excluded patients who had a history of autoimmune disease or were on systemic immunosuppression. In every dose cohort, peripheral blood was drawn for TCR sequencing at baseline, cycle 4 day 1, and cycle 7 day 1. The samples were taken from a phase I, first-in-human, multicenter, open-label dose-escalation trial of ivuxolimab. The trial enrolled adults with locally advanced or metastatic head and neck squamous cell, hepatocellular, melanoma or renal cell carcinoma. Before TCR sequencing, CD4+ and CD8+ T cells were separately sorted from peripheral blood. Note on this clone: Its specific antigen is unknown. The sample holds no much larger clone one base away, and base qualities are not on file.

To sequence the TCRbeta CDR3 region, genomic DNA was isolated from the sorted cells. The immunoSEQ Assay was used to sequence the TCRbeta CDR3 regions. In TCRdb, the immuneACCESS table is reduced to in-frame sequences with V and J assigned. These tables do not hold every clone; where another copy was compared, an unresolved V gene accounts for under half, and the others remain unexplained. This sample has about 70,000 clones in its table, and roughly 80% of those were observed once. The ten most abundant clones make up 5.5% to 8.5% of the sample. V sheds 0 bases and J sheds 7 bases, leaving 13 bases between their ends. The CDR3 holds 14 amino acids from the cysteine to the phenylalanine. The entry retains the CDR3 DNA only, 42 bases that are in frame from base 1. Sequences SGHRS (CDR1) and YFSETQ (CDR2) are obtained from the germline V gene.

This clonotype was sampled from an adult with an advanced solid tumor such as melanoma, head and neck, liver or kidney cancer. The sequencing here drew on CD4+ or CD8+ T cells sorted from blood, taken in a trial of the OX40 agonist ivuxolimab. This chain joins TRBV5-1 to TRBJ2-5; confidence is insufficient to name the D gene. The DNA is as follows: TGCGCCAGCAGCTTGGGCGGAGCCGGCGGGACCCAGTACTTC. Its translation reads: CASSLGGAGGTQYF.